This T cell receptor (beta chain) appears in the sequencing data of a study of shared clonotypes between healthy human individuals. The data were produced by immunoSEQ multiplex PCR, yet TCRdb's version contains in-frame clones alone and is incomplete. The sample consists of some 2 million clones, 85% to 95% of them appearing once. The naive CD8 fraction comprised CD45RO-negative cells positively selected for CCR7 and excluded terminally differentiated effector memory CD45RA+ cells. The TCR was taken from a man in his late teens or twenties in good health. Sequenced material: naive CD8+ T cells sorted from blood.

The CDR3 DNA follows: TGTGCCAGCAGCTCGACACCCGGGGGCGCATCTTACTCCGGGGAGCTGTTTTTT. This gives the protein CASSSTPGGASYSGELFF. V usage is TRBV13 and J usage is TRBJ2-2; D possibly matches TRBD1 or TRBD2 (6 bases each). This CDR3 comprises 18 residues. Germline-derived CDR1 and CDR2 are PRHDT and FYEKMQ (reference sequence). V lost 4 bases and J 6 bases, leaving 24 bases between the germline ends.